This TCR beta chain was found in a study of cytotoxic CD8 clonotypes in ibrutinib-treated CLL. This clone was detected only a few times. The protocol was immunoSEQ multiplex PCR, while the TCRdb copy is restricted to in-frame clones and leaves out a portion. The table shows about 130,000 clones, with roughly three quarters occurring only once. V dropped 10 bases and J dropped 7 bases, with 19 bases sitting between them. CDR3 length: 13 residues. The germline CDR1 and CDR2 sequences are SNHLY and FYNNEI. The sequence came from a human donor with chronic lymphocytic leukemia. The rearrangement joins TRBV2 to TRBJ1-2, with a possible D match to TRBD1 (6 bases). This sample comprised PBMCs, obtained after 12 months of ibrutinib treatment. CDR3 bases: TGTGCCATACAGTTTTCGGGGGCGCGTGGCTACACCTTC. Encoded protein: CAIQFSGARGYTF.